The 28 T cell receptor beta chains presented below share a single source sample, sequenced in a study of blood T cells in healthy people across ages. A sample-barcoded 5' primer and a J-beta primer mix were used in a second PCR of roughly 7 to 11 cycles. TCRdb re-called the 5' RACE reads with MiXCR, one entry per CDR3 protein. This sample carries 850,000 to 1,000,000 distinct CDR3 sequences, roughly half of them seen once, and the ten largest clones take around a fifth. Sample: blood. These TCRs come from a woman aged 55-70 years in good health.

The rearrangement links TRBV24-1 to TRBJ1-2, with 8 bases lining up with TRBD1. J gave up 5 bases and V 11 bases, and 9 bases lay outside the gene matches. The CDR3 has 13 amino acids. CDR1 and CDR2 from the germline V gene are KGHDR and SFDVKD. The DNA of the CDR3 is TGTGCCATCGGGGGACAGGACCGGTATGGCTACACCTTC. Its protein product is CAIGGQDRYGYTF.

The chain links TRBV28 to TRBJ2-5; possibly TRBD1 for D (5 bases). The CDR3 has 14 residues. V lost 7 bases and J 1 base, leaving 13 bases between the germline ends. Germline V gene data show CDR1 as MDHEN and CDR2 as SYDVKM. CDR3 nucleotides: TGTGCCAGCACCTTGAGACAGATCCAAGAGACCCAGTACTTC. It codes for CASTLRQIQETQYF.

The chain links TRBV12-3 or TRBV12-4 to TRBJ2-3; TRBD2 agrees at 8 bases. Trimming cost V 7 bases and J 3 bases; bases outside gene matches: 9. The length of the CDR3 is 15 residues. The CDR3 protein is CASIWGGRRTDTQYF. The CDR3 nucleotides are TGTGCCAGCATCTGGGGCGGGAGGAGGACAGATACGCAGTATTTT.

The chain uses TRBV7-6 and TRBJ2-1; 8 positions match TRBD1. The CDR3 has 16 amino acids. J was trimmed by 9 bases and V by 2 bases; bases with no gene match: 12. CDR1 is SGHVS and CDR2 is FNYEAQ in the germline V gene. The CDR3 region is CASSLSGQVSGVEQFF. CDR3 bases: TGTGCCAGCAGCTTATCGGGACAGGTCTCGGGCGTTGAGCAGTTCTTC.

The rearrangement links TRBV6-2 or TRBV6-3 to TRBJ2-3, with a possible D match to TRBD2 (6 bases). The germline gives CDR1 MNHEY, CDR2 SVGEGT. Deletions cut 2 bases from V and 5 bases from J, with 14 bases between. The CDR3 consists of 15 residues. The CDR3 DNA follows: TGTGCCAGCAGTTACGGGACTCTACTGGTAGATACGCAGTATTTT. Translation gives CASSYGTLLVDTQYF.

This chain joins TRBV27 and TRBJ2-7; the D gene is possibly TRBD1 (6 bases). Looked up from germline, CDR1 is MNHEY and CDR2 is SMNVEV (reference sequence). There are 13 residues in the CDR3. Trimming cost V 7 bases and J 4 bases, with 14 bases left between them. The CDR3, as DNA: TGTGCCAGCAACCCTACTACAGGGTACGAGCAGTACTTC. Protein sequence: CASNPTTGYEQYF.

The rearrangement joins TRBV5-6 to TRBJ2-3; no reliable D call. CDR1 is SGHDT, CDR2 YYEEEE, per germline. Between the trimmed V and J ends, which lost 5 bases and 2 bases, there was a span of 6 bases. CDR3 length: 12 amino acids. CDR3 sequence: CASRYNTDTQYF. CDR3 sequence (DNA): TGTGCCAGCAGATACAACACAGATACGCAGTATTTT.

The genes are TRBV5-1 and TRBJ2-7, with TRBD1 matching 11 bases. V lost 4 bases to trimming and J lost 0 bases; unmatched junction nucleotides: 9. CDR3 length: 17 amino acids. Germline assignment: CDR1 SGHRS and CDR2 YFSETQ. The CDR3 loop reads CASSVGTGGETSYEQYF. The CDR3 DNA sequence: TGCGCCAGCAGCGTGGGGACAGGGGGTGAGACCTCCTACGAGCAGTACTTC.

V usage is TRBV3-1 and J usage is TRBJ2-7; TRBD2 agrees at 9 bases. Germline V gene sequence: CDR1 LGHDT, CDR2 YNNKEL (reference sequence). The V and J ends lost 3 bases and 7 bases, in that order; junction bases with no gene match: 7. This CDR3 region has 14 residues. CDR3 residues: CASSHPAGGGEQYF. CDR3 nucleotides: TGTGCCAGCAGCCATCCAGCGGGAGGTGGGGAGCAGTACTTC.

This clonotype was picked up many times. V gene TRBV9 combines with J gene TRBJ2-1, with 8 bases that match TRBD2. The CDR3 extends over 15 amino acids. Germline V gives CDR1 SGDLS, CDR2 YYNGEE. J gave up 3 bases and V 3 bases, and 5 bases lay outside the gene matches. The CDR3 DNA reads as TGTGCCAGCAGCGAGGGACTAGGTTTCTACAATGAGCAGTTCTTC. Translating gives CASSEGLGFYNEQFF.

V and J are TRBV11-1 and TRBJ2-3, with D possibly TRBD1 on 5 matching bases. V was clipped by 6 bases and J by 0 bases, with 13 bases between them. Germline lookup yields CDR1 SGHAT and CDR2 FQDESV (reference sequence). The CDR3 spans 15 residues. The chain's CDR3 is CASRYRSTSTDTQYF. The CDR3 bases are TGTGCCAGCAGGTACAGGAGCACTAGCACAGATACGCAGTATTTT.

This clonotype was seen a handful of times. The J gene is TRBJ2-7, the V gene TRBV4-3; D gene unclear. Looked up from germline, CDR1 is LGHNA and CDR2 is YSLEER. V lost 5 bases, J lost 2 bases, and 10 bases lay in between. This CDR3 has 13 residues. The CDR3 DNA sequence: TGCGCCAGCAGCGTGACACGGGCCTACGAGCAGTACTTC. This gives the protein CASSVTRAYEQYF.

This clonotype was seen once. V gene TRBV20-1 combines with J gene TRBJ2-3; the match to TRBD2 covers 7 bases. V lost 1 base, J lost 5 bases, and 6 bases stayed unmatched. CDR3 length equals 14 residues. Germline CDR1 DFQATT, CDR2 SNEGSKA (reference sequence). The DNA of the CDR3 is TGCAGTGCTAGAGGGTCGGGGGGTAAAGATACGCAGTATTTT. Translating it yields CSARGSGGKDTQYF.

The chain is built from TRBV28 and TRBJ1-1; no firm D call. The CDR3 is 12 residues long. CDR1 MDHEN and CDR2 SYDVKM come from the germline V gene. The germline V and J ends were trimmed by 3 bases and 5 bases, with 7 bases remaining between them. Here the CDR3 reads CASSFSHTEAFF. Here the CDR3 DNA reads TGTGCCAGCAGTTTCTCTCATACTGAAGCTTTCTTT.

This chain uses TRBV25-1 with TRBJ2-7; no clear D. Per germline, CDR1 MGHDK and CDR2 SYGVNS. Trimming pared 3 bases from V and 2 bases from J, leaving 17 bases between. The CDR3 contains 16 residues. CDR3 sequence reads: CASSDTGGGQPYEQYF. The DNA for the CDR3 is TGTGCCAGCAGTGATACCGGCGGCGGCCAGCCCTACGAGCAGTACTTC.

The J gene is TRBJ2-1, the V gene TRBV10-3; D gene uncertain. The CDR3 contains 15 residues. Germline CDR1 ENHRY, CDR2 SYGVKD. V was cut by 6 bases and J by 1 base, with 13 bases left in between. The CDR3 bases are TGTGCCATCAGGCCGTCTGCAGGATCCTACAATGAGCAGTTCTTC. Translating gives CAIRPSAGSYNEQFF.

J is TRBJ1-4 and V is TRBV5-1; no clear D. Germline V gives CDR1 SGHRS, CDR2 YFSETQ. V lost 4 bases and J 0 bases, leaving 10 bases between the germline ends. This CDR3 is 15 amino acids long. CDR3 amino acids: CASSIAPATNEKLFF. The CDR3 DNA is TGCGCCAGCAGCATAGCCCCGGCAACTAATGAAAAACTGTTTTTT.

This clonotype has only a few counts. This chain links TRBV6-2 or TRBV6-3 with TRBJ1-2, with D perhaps TRBD1 (6 bases). Germline V lookup: CDR1 MNHEY, CDR2 SVGEGT. The CDR3 runs to 12 residues. The ends were cut back, 6 bases at V and 13 bases at J, with 18 bases in the middle. CDR3 sequence: CASRHADRFFTF. DNA of the CDR3: TGTGCCAGCAGACATGCCGACAGGTTTTTCACCTTC.

The chain combines TRBV7-9 with TRBJ2-7; TRBD2 might be the D (5 bases). The V and J ends lost 5 bases and 2 bases respectively, with 19 bases between them. The CDR3 is 16 amino acids. Per the germline V gene, CDR1 is SEHNR and CDR2 is FQNEAQ (reference sequence). The CDR3 reads CASSGGGRALAYEQYF. The CDR3 DNA reads as TGTGCCAGCAGCGGCGGCGGGCGGGCTTTAGCCTACGAGCAGTACTTC.

The rearrangement joins TRBV4-1 to TRBJ1-2; D gene ambiguous. The germline CDR1 and CDR2 sequences are MGHRA and YSYEKL. CDR3 size: 13 residues. Trimming removed 3 bases at V and 8 bases at J, with 13 bases between. CDR3 nucleotides: TGCGCCAGCAGCCACCCCCGGGGAGCGGGCTACACCTTC. Its protein is CASSHPRGAGYTF.

The chain links TRBV2 to TRBJ1-1; 10 nucleotides match TRBD1. CDR1 is SNHLY, CDR2 FYNNEI, per germline. This CDR3 contains 13 residues. V lost 9 bases to trimming and J lost 10 bases; unmatched junction nucleotides: 11. CDR3 bases: TGTGCCAGTTCGACAGGGGGCTCGAGTGGAGCTTTCTTT. Encoded protein: CASSTGGSSGAFF. The whole variable domain, remainder taken from reference TRBV2 and TRBJ1-1, is EPEVTQTPSHQVTQMGQEVILRCVPISNHLYFYWYRQILGQKVEFLVSFYNNEISEKSEIFDDQFSVERPDGSNFTLKIRSTKLEDSAMYFCASSTGGSSGAFFGQGTRLTVV.

The chain couples TRBV6-2 or TRBV6-3 to TRBJ2-1, with D perhaps TRBD1 or TRBD2 (5 bases each). This CDR3 contains 14 residues. Germline CDR1 and CDR2: MNHEY and SVGEGT. Trimming pared 7 bases from V and 3 bases from J, leaving 13 bases between. The DNA of the CDR3 is TGTGCCAGCACAGGGAGAGTGGGCTACAATGAGCAGTTCTTC. Amino acids: CASTGRVGYNEQFF.

The sample holds one count of this clonotype. The chain recombines TRBV2 with TRBJ1-2; D gene uncertain. Trimming shortened V by 0 bases and J by 12 bases, and 17 bases separated the two germline ends. The CDR3 covers 14 residues. Per germline, CDR1 SNHLY and CDR2 FYNNEI. In DNA, the CDR3 is TGTGCCAGCAGTGAAGCGCTTCAGACGGCTCCCCACACCTTC. Encoded protein: CASSEALQTAPHTF.

This clonotype appeared a few times. The chain has TRBV10-3 and TRBJ2-5, with D tentatively TRBD1 or TRBD2 (5 bases each). Trimming stripped 5 bases from V and 7 bases from J, with 17 bases between. Germline V gene data show CDR1 as ENHRY and CDR2 as SYGVKD. The CDR3 sequence is 14 residues long. The DNA for the CDR3 is TGTGCCATCAGTCCAACCGGGGCCGGCGGGACCCAGTACTTC. Residues: CAISPTGAGGTQYF.

V usage is TRBV2 and J usage is TRBJ1-6, with D unresolved. CDR3 length: 14 amino acids. Germline V gene sequence: CDR1 SNHLY, CDR2 FYNNEI. V was cut by 5 bases and J by 5 bases, with 10 bases left in between. For the CDR3, the DNA is TGTGCCAGCAGTCCGCGGATGGATAATTCACCCCTCCACTTT. This sequence encodes CASSPRMDNSPLHF.

This chain joins TRBV7-9 and TRBJ2-3, with D perhaps given as TRBD1 or TRBD2 (5 bases each). Per germline, CDR1 SEHNR and CDR2 FQNEAQ (reference sequence). Trimming removed 8 bases from V and 4 bases from J, with 16 bases in between. The CDR3 is 14 amino acids. CDR3 bases: TGTGCCAGCGACTATAGGGGAAACCCAGATACGCAGTATTTT. Encoded protein: CASDYRGNPDTQYF.

J is TRBJ2-7 and V is TRBV10-3, with TRBD1 identical over 9 bases. The V and J ends lost 9 bases and 5 bases, in that order; junction bases with no gene match: 5. This CDR3 has 12 residues. Germline lookup yields CDR1 ENHRY and CDR2 SYGVKD. CDR3 in amino acids: CAMGQGVHEQYF. In DNA form, the CDR3 reads TGTGCCATGGGACAGGGAGTCCACGAGCAGTACTTC.

This clonotype was observed a few times. The chain is built from TRBV20-1 and TRBJ2-3, with 8 bases fitting TRBD2. V dropped 6 bases and J dropped 5; count of bases not matched to a gene: 10. CDR3 length: 14 amino acids. Germline CDR1 DFQATT, CDR2 SNEGSKA (reference sequence). The CDR3 region has the DNA TGCAGTGCCCGGTCGGGACTAGGGGTAGATACGCAGTATTTT. It encodes CSARSGLGVDTQYF.